These 22 T cell receptor beta chains share one sample of origin, sequenced in a study of blood T cell repertoires in COVID-19. TCRdb keeps only in-frame clones here, not all; method: immunoSEQ multiplex PCR. This table has tens of thousands of clones, 80% appearing once. The source material was peripheral blood. All receptors derive from a woman in her 70s with acute or convalescent COVID-19.

This clone was counted between two and nine times. V usage is TRBV4-3 and J usage is TRBJ1-4; possible D gene TRBD1, 6 bases. CDR1 LGHNA and CDR2 YSLEER come from the germline V gene. Trimming shortened V by 1 base and J by 0 bases, and 12 bases separated the two germline ends. This CDR3 spans 17 amino acids. The CDR3 bases are TGCGCCAGCAGCCAAGGGGTTGGGGGCCCAACTAATGAAAAACTGTTTTTT. As protein: CASSQGVGGPTNEKLFF.

The chain links TRBV27 to TRBJ1-6, with 7 bases aligning to TRBD1. V lost 5 bases to trimming and J lost 6 bases; unmatched junction nucleotides: 4. Germline CDR1 MNHEY, CDR2 SMNVEV (reference sequence). The CDR3 loop spans 14 amino acids. CDR3 DNA: TGTGCCAGCAGTCGACAGGGTCGTAATTCACCCCTCCACTTT. It is translated as CASSRQGRNSPLHF.

This clone was counted a few times. The V and J genes are TRBV6-1 and TRBJ1-1; TRBD1 is a possible D gene (5 bases). This CDR3 is built from 15 residues. In germline, CDR1 is MNHNS, CDR2 SASEGT. Trimming left V 3 bases short and J 4 bases short, with 15 bases between. CDR3 bases: TGTGCCAGCAGTGACATGACAACGGGGGGCACTGAAGCTTTCTTT. The encoded protein is CASSDMTTGGTEAFF.

The CDR3 bases are TGTGCCAGCAGCCGGGACTTCTACTCCTACAATGAGCAGTTCTTC. Translating gives CASSRDFYSYNEQFF. V is TRBV6-5 and J is TRBJ2-1; weak D call: TRBD2 (6 bases). V was pared by 6 bases and J by 0 bases, with 12 bases between. The germline V gene encodes CDR1 MNHEY and CDR2 SVGAGI. CDR3 length equals 15 residues.

The chain links TRBV5-4 to TRBJ1-2; 8 bases align to TRBD1. The CDR3 sequence is 15 residues long. V dropped 4 bases and J dropped 4; count of bases not matched to a gene: 9. Germline V CDR1 and CDR2: SGHNT, YYREEE (reference sequence). CDR3 DNA sequence: TGTGCCAGCAGCAACCCGGGACAGGAGATCTATGGCTACACCTTC. Translation: CASSNPGQEIYGYTF.

The V gene is TRBV2, the J gene TRBJ1-1; D is unresolved. From germline, CDR1 is SNHLY and CDR2 FYNNEI. V gave up 8 bases and J gave up 4 bases, with 11 bases separating them. The CDR3 is 12 residues long. CDR3 amino acids: CASGEVGTEAFF. CDR3 bases: TGTGCCAGCGGAGAGGTAGGCACTGAAGCTTTCTTT.

The chain joins TRBV13 to TRBJ2-1; D might be TRBD2 (6 bases). The CDR3 consists of 14 residues. CDR1 PRHDT and CDR2 FYEKMQ come from the germline V gene (reference sequence). Trimming took off 5 bases at V and 5 bases at J, with 13 bases between the two ends. CDR3 sequence reads: CASSLTSSHNEQFF. The CDR3 coding sequence is TGTGCCAGCAGCCTAACTAGCAGCCACAATGAGCAGTTCTTC.

This clone has just a few counts. The CDR3 here is CASSIVRGQGYTF. In nucleotides, the CDR3 is TGTGCCAGTAGTATAGTTCGAGGACAAGGCTACACCTTC. V is TRBV19 and J is TRBJ1-2; a weak D match, TRBD1 (5 bases). Germline CDR1 is LNHDA and CDR2 is SQIVND (reference sequence). V was cut by 1 base and J by 8 bases, with 11 bases left in between. This CDR3 is built from 13 residues.

This clone was seen once. J is TRBJ1-1 and V is TRBV20-1, with 12 bases fitting TRBD1. Germline CDR1 reads DFQATT; CDR2 reads SNEGSKA (reference sequence). The length of the CDR3 is 14 residues. The junction had 9 bases not matched to a gene; V was cut back by 3 bases and J by 10 bases. The CDR3 DNA sequence: TGCAGTGCTAGTCACTCGGGACAGGGGGCGGGAGCTTTCTTT. Encoded protein: CSASHSGQGAGAFF.

V gene TRBV5-1 combines with J gene TRBJ1-2; TRBD1 might be the D (5 bases). The CDR3 is 14 amino acids. V gave up 2 bases and J gave up 0 bases, with 8 bases separating them. Germline assignment: CDR1 SGHRS and CDR2 YFSETQ. In nucleotides, the CDR3 is TGCGCCAGCAGCTTAACGACAGCTAACTATGGCTACACCTTC. This encodes CASSLTTANYGYTF.

The V call is TRBV7-6, the J call TRBJ2-3, with TRBD2 identical over 15 bases. Germline lookup yields CDR1 SGHVS and CDR2 FNYEAQ. The CDR3 is 18 amino acids. The ends lost 5 bases at V and 0 bases at J; junction bases unmatched: 6. CDR3 residues: CASSPGTSGRTSTDTQYF. CDR3 nucleotides: TGTGCCAGCAGCCCCGGGACTAGCGGGAGGACTAGCACAGATACGCAGTATTTT.

The chain links TRBV9 to TRBJ2-2; D is uncertain. The CDR3 loop spans 14 amino acids. The germline V gene has CDR1 SGDLS and CDR2 YYNGEE. Deletions cut 3 bases from V and 0 bases from J, with 6 bases between. This CDR3 is CASSAGANTGELFF. Written as DNA, the CDR3 is TGTGCCAGCAGCGCCGGAGCGAACACCGGGGAGCTGTTTTTT.

The rearrangement joins TRBV7-8 to TRBJ2-1; 8 nucleotides line up with TRBD1. Germline lookup yields CDR1 SGHVS and CDR2 FQNEAQ. The V gene end was trimmed by 5 bases and the J gene end by 5 bases; junction bases not matched to a gene: 8. The CDR3 is made up of 15 amino acids. The CDR3 protein is CASSVTGGIDNEQFF. CDR3 in DNA: TGTGCCAGCAGCGTCACAGGGGGAATCGACAATGAGCAGTTCTTC.

This chain links TRBV6-2 or TRBV6-3 with TRBJ2-3; 7 bases align to TRBD1. With 2 bases clipped from V and 1 base from J, the junction kept 6 bases outside the gene matches. The CDR3 runs 16 residues. Germline CDR1 MNHEY, CDR2 SVGEGT. The CDR3 DNA reads TGTGCCAGCAGTTACGACAGGGCGCCAGGCACAGATACGCAGTATTTT. This sequence encodes CASSYDRAPGTDTQYF.

This chain joins TRBV7-8 and TRBJ1-2; 7 nucleotides agree with TRBD1. The CDR3 has 15 residues. Trimming took 2 bases from V and 1 from J; bases not matched to a gene: 4. CDR1 and CDR2 from the germline V gene are SGHVS and FQNEAQ. CDR3 amino acids: CASSLWTGDNYGYTF. DNA for the CDR3: TGTGCCAGCAGCTTATGGACAGGCGATAACTATGGCTACACCTTC. Supplemented by reference TRBV7-8 and TRBJ1-2, the full variable domain reads GAGVSQSPRYKVAKRGQDVALRCDPISGHVSLFWYQQALGQGPEFLTYFQNEAQLDKSGLPSDRFFAERPEGSVSTLKIQRTQQEDSAVYLCASSLWTGDNYGYTFGSGTRLTVV.

V usage is TRBV10-3 and J usage is TRBJ2-1, with TRBD2 identical over 8 bases. The length of the CDR3 is 16 residues. Germline CDR1 reads ENHRY; CDR2 reads SYGVKD. V dropped 3 bases and J dropped 7; count of bases not matched to a gene: 11. The CDR3 DNA reads TGTGCCATCAGTGACTCTAGCGGGCTACGGGGGAATGAGCAGTTCTTC. It translates to CAISDSSGLRGNEQFF.

The rearrangement joins TRBV13 to TRBJ2-3, with TRBD2 identical over 9 bases. The V gene end was trimmed by 5 bases and the J gene end by 1 base; junction bases not matched to a gene: 7. This CDR3 comprises 16 residues. Per the germline V gene, CDR1 is PRHDT and CDR2 is FYEKMQ (reference sequence). Written as DNA, the CDR3 is TGTGCCAGCAGCGTCGCCGGGACTAGCCGCACAGATACGCAGTATTTT. Translation gives CASSVAGTSRTDTQYF.

The sample holds one count of this clone. The V and J genes are TRBV4-2 and TRBJ2-1, with 7 positions matching TRBD2. V gave up 3 bases and J gave up 1 base; unmatched junction bases: 6. CDR1 and CDR2 (germline): LGHNA, YNFKEQ. CDR3 length: 16 amino acids. The CDR3 loop reads CASSHTQGGSYNEQFF. CDR3 coding DNA: TGTGCCAGCAGCCACACCCAGGGAGGGTCCTACAATGAGCAGTTCTTC.

V and J are TRBV9 and TRBJ1-2; D not certain. The germline CDR1 and CDR2 sequences are SGDLS and YYNGEE. CDR3 length: 13 amino acids. V lost 0 bases and J 6 bases, leaving 9 bases between the germline ends. The chain's CDR3 is CASSVGLGDGYTF. CDR3 bases: TGTGCCAGCAGCGTAGGCCTAGGTGATGGCTACACCTTC.

The chain uses TRBV2 and TRBJ1-2, with 10 bases lining up with TRBD1. This CDR3 spans 13 amino acids. Trimming at V came to 6 bases and at J to 8 bases, leaving 6 bases not matched to a gene. CDR1 is SNHLY and CDR2 is FYNNEI in the germline V gene. The CDR3 DNA reads TGTGCCAGCAGAGCCGGGACAGGGGAGGGCTACACCTTC. This translates into CASRAGTGEGYTF.

This clone appeared a few times. J is TRBJ1-1 and V is TRBV2; 8 bases fit TRBD1. Looked up from germline, CDR1 is SNHLY and CDR2 is FYNNEI. CDR3 size: 13 residues. The J segment lost 7 bases and the V segment lost 8 bases, leaving 9 bases of the junction unmatched. The CDR3 nucleotides are TGTGCCAGCGACAGGACAGGGACCAGTGAAGCTTTCTTT. As protein: CASDRTGTSEAFF.

The genes are TRBV29-1 and TRBJ2-3; no clear D gene. The CDR3 runs 12 residues. V lost 2 bases and J 11 bases, leaving 14 bases between the germline ends. Looked up from germline, CDR1 is SQVTM and CDR2 is ANQGSEA. In DNA form, the CDR3 reads TGCAGCGTTGAAACGGTGAGGTACTGGCAGTATTTT. Protein product: CSVETVRYWQYF.